Reported below is one TCR beta chain. Authors' processing steps: How many nucleated cells were present was estimated from reference gene primer amplification. The protocol was immunoSEQ multiplex PCR, while the TCRdb copy is restricted to in-frame clones and leaves out a portion. From that table come the V and J calls and clone size; the DNA was used to work out D and trimming. The sample carries a few hundred thousand clones, roughly 77% recorded once. Germline V gene data show CDR1 as SEHNR and CDR2 as FQNEAQ (reference sequence). V gave up 5 bases and J gave up 9 bases; unmatched junction bases: 10. CDR3 length: 15 residues. This specimen comes from a study of blood T cell repertoires in COVID-19. Study at large: Material from acute and convalescent COVID-19 was sourced from the United States, Italy and Spain.

This TCR came from a human donor with acute or convalescent COVID-19. The donor label of this sample is uncertain. Material: peripheral blood. The chain recombines TRBV7-9 with TRBJ1-6; 7 nucleotides line up with TRBD1. The CDR3 sequence is CASSQEEGAGSPLHF. CDR3 sequence (DNA): TGTGCCAGCAGCCAGGAGGAGGGGGCCGGTTCACCCCTCCACTTT.